Sequencing of this T cell receptor (beta chain) was carried out in a study of cytomegalovirus exposure and HLA in healthy donors (dated by TCRdb to about 2017). Some background on the complete study: According to a later analysis, the 120 validation repertoires were produced on the same platform as the approximately 610 repertoires of the first cohort. The study aimed to test whether signatures of past pathogen exposure could be identified by cataloging public T cell receptors. Along with the roughly 710-subject first cohort, a separate validation cohort of over a hundred different subjects was used. To predict cytomegalovirus infection status, the study brought together high-throughput TCR immunosequencing, statistical association of individual TCRs with disease status, and machine learning.

For this clone: Its antigen specificity is not known. No base quality information exists; no much larger clone differs at one position.

General study outcomes and caveats: Of the cluster scores, 85% to 95% were above 0 in a later analysis, which found that TCRs clustered in the first cohort also tended to co-occur in the 120 validation repertoires. A later analysis had no HLA typing for the validation cohort, so co-occurrence there was scored across all 130 or so repertoires. According to the authors, the approach could potentially be generalized to other disease states and immunological phenotypes. Across donors, most TCR sequences were observed very rarely, whereas some public TCRs were present in many individuals. In both the original and validation cohorts, the classifier was reported to diagnose cytomegalovirus status with high specificity and sensitivity. The study gave a list of 150 to 200 TCR beta chains associated with cytomegalovirus. Three of the identified cytomegalovirus-associated TCR beta chains were confirmed in vitro to be specific for cytomegalovirus antigens.

The library was produced with the immunoSEQ multiplex PCR assay. Per the original workflow: A statistical classification framework was built to diagnose cytomegalovirus status from the catalog of TCR beta chain sequences. TCRdb took over this immuneACCESS table, retaining in-frame rearrangements with V and J assigned. Such tables are incomplete; in checked studies, under half of the missing clones stem from an unresolved V gene, and the remainder is unexplained. D and trimming were read from the DNA, whereas the V and J calls and clone size are those reported in that table. In all, the sample holds about 150,000 clones, and over 90% of those were seen once. The biggest ten clones account for approximately 1.8% of the sample. V is pruned by 0 bases and J by 7 bases, leaving 8 bases of the junction without a gene match. CDR1 MNHEY and CDR2 SVGAGI were looked up in the germline V gene. There are 16 amino acids in the CDR3, from cysteine to phenylalanine inclusive. Left in the record is the CDR3 DNA by itself, 48 bases read in frame from the first base.

Separate from the roughly 650-subject first cohort, the validation cohort of about 110 subjects was the group to which the donors belonged. Material: PBMCs. Recombination connected TRBV6-5 to TRBJ2-1; 8 middle bases align to TRBD1. The source of this sequence is a man between 18 and 35 years old in good health and CMV-seropositive. In nucleotides, the sequence is TGTGCCAGCAGTTACTCCACGGCAGGGGGCAGGAATGAGCAGTTCTTC. The resulting protein is CASSYSTAGGRNEQFF.